These 3 T cell receptor beta chains originate from one sample sequenced in a study of blood T cells in healthy people across ages. PCR was performed a second time for about 6 to 12 cycles using a sample-barcoded 5' primer and a J-beta primer mix. MiXCR was run by TCRdb on the 5' RACE reads, yielding one entry per CDR3 protein. The sample lists 1,500,000 or so distinct CDR3 sequences; 59% were seen once. The source material was blood. The source of these receptors is a man younger than 35 in good health.

This clonotype has a single count. The chain recombines TRBV29-1 with TRBJ2-7; D is perhaps TRBD2 (5 bases). Trimming took 7 bases from V and 6 from J, leaving 19 bases between them. The V gene's germline CDR1 is SQVTM and CDR2 ANQGSEA. This CDR3 is built from 13 residues. CDR3: CSAGGVLGCEQYF. The CDR3 nucleotides read TGCAGCGCTGGAGGAGTGTTAGGATGCGAGCAGTACTTC.

The rearrangement links TRBV24-1 to TRBJ2-3, with D possibly called TRBD1 or TRBD2 (5 bases each). This CDR3 has 17 residues. Germline CDR1 KGHDR, CDR2 SFDVKD. Trimming pared 1 base from V and 4 bases from J, leaving 17 bases between. As DNA, the CDR3 is TGTGCCACCAGTGATTTAGCAGGACCCGGGACCCCAGATACGCAGTATTTT. This encodes CATSDLAGPGTPDTQYF.

This chain uses TRBV5-1 with TRBJ2-1, with TRBD2 identical over 8 bases. Per germline, CDR1 SGHRS and CDR2 YFSETQ. The CDR3 length is 15 residues. With V trimmed by 2 bases and J by 8 bases, 9 bases remained unmatched. This CDR3 is CASSFERTSFYEQFF. CDR3 nucleotide sequence: TGCGCCAGCAGCTTCGAGAGGACTAGCTTCTATGAGCAGTTCTTC.